These 18 T cell receptor beta chains were all obtained from the same sample, sequenced in a study of T-cell memory formation after mild COVID-19. MiXCR, applied by TCRdb to the 5' RACE reads, yields one record per CDR3 protein. The data contain around 320,000 distinct CDR3 sequences, over 11% of them singletons. The sample taken for sequencing was PBMCs or a T cell subset sorted from them (not recorded which). The receptors here all came from a man aged 18 to 35 who had mild COVID-19 (a few samples of this study predate the infection). Cell type and time point are not known.

This clonotype has more than one count but fewer than ten. This chain links TRBV5-1 with TRBJ2-2, with 9 bases fitting TRBD1. Germline V lookup: CDR1 SGHRS, CDR2 YFSETQ. V lost 4 bases, J lost 1 base, and 5 bases stayed unmatched. The length of the CDR3 is 16 residues. CDR3 protein: CASSPGTGWNTGELFF. Here the CDR3 DNA reads TGCGCCAGCAGCCCGGGGACAGGGTGGAACACCGGGGAGCTGTTTTTT.

This clonotype was found a few times. The rearrangement links TRBV7-2 to TRBJ2-2; tentatively, D is TRBD2 (6 bases). V lost 5 bases, J lost 0 bases, and 13 bases lay in between. The CDR3 has 16 amino acids. The germline V gene has CDR1 SGHTA and CDR2 FQGNSA. Here the CDR3 reads CASSPGLYSNTGELFF. The CDR3 nucleotides are TGTGCCAGCAGCCCCGGACTATATTCGAACACCGGGGAGCTGTTTTTT. Supplemented by reference TRBV7-2 and TRBJ2-2, the full variable domain reads GAGVSQSPSNKVTEKGKDVELRCDPISGHTALYWYRQSLGQGLEFLIYFQGNSAPDKSGLPSDRFSAERTGGSVSTLTIQRTQQEDSAVYLCASSPGLYSNTGELFFGEGSRLTVL.

This clonotype came up many times. V is TRBV7-9 and J is TRBJ2-1; D gene uncertain. Trimming removed 3 bases at V and 5 bases at J, with 11 bases between. This CDR3 region has 14 residues. The germline CDR1 and CDR2 sequences are SEHNR and FQNEAQ (reference sequence). The CDR3 DNA is TGTGCCAGCAGCTTTTCGGGCACCCACAATGAGCAGTTCTTC. Translated: CASSFSGTHNEQFF. The variable domain in full, with the rest retrieved from reference TRBV7-9 and TRBJ2-1, is DTGVSQNPRHKITKRGQNVTFRCDPISEHNRLYWYRQTLGQGPEFLTYFQNEAQLEKSRLLSDRFSAERPKGSFSTLEIQRTEQGDSAMYLCASSFSGTHNEQFFGPGTRLTVL.

The chain joins TRBV15 to TRBJ1-2; a possible D gene is TRBD1 (6 bases). CDR3 size: 13 residues. V lost 5 bases and J lost 2, with 9 bases in between. Germline CDR1 LNHNV, CDR2 YYDKDF (reference sequence). CDR3 protein: CATSGTPNYGYTF. CDR3 DNA: TGTGCCACCAGCGGGACACCGAACTATGGCTACACCTTC.

This chain uses TRBV12-3 or TRBV12-4 with TRBJ1-5; 8 bases line up with TRBD1. The V segment lost 3 bases and the J segment 0 bases; nucleotides outside the gene matches: 10. CDR3 length: 18 residues. CDR3 coding DNA: TGTGCCAGCAGTTTTTCCCAGGGGGCAGACTATAGCAATCAGCCCCAGCATTTT. It is translated as CASSFSQGADYSNQPQHF.

This chain links TRBV6-2 or TRBV6-3 with TRBJ2-7; tentatively, D is TRBD2 (5 bases). The CDR3 extends over 13 amino acids. Trimming cost V 2 bases and J 2 bases, with 7 bases left between them. CDR1 and CDR2 from the germline V gene are MNHEY and SVGEGT. The CDR3 DNA reads as TGTGCCAGCAGTTACGGACTTCCCTACGAGCAGTACTTC. Protein sequence: CASSYGLPYEQYF.

This clonotype came up many times. The chain uses TRBV20-1 and TRBJ2-3; D is possibly TRBD1 (5 bases). The CDR3 is 13 amino acids. V was pared by 1 base and J by 1 base, with 6 bases between. Germline CDR1 DFQATT, CDR2 SNEGSKA (reference sequence). DNA of the CDR3: TGCAGTGCTAGAGTACAGGGCACAGATACGCAGTATTTT. This sequence encodes CSARVQGTDTQYF.

The chain joins TRBV20-1 to TRBJ2-7, with D maybe TRBD1 (5 bases). The CDR3 covers 14 residues. Germline V lookup: CDR1 DFQATT, CDR2 SNEGSKA (reference sequence). V was trimmed by 3 bases and J by 2 bases, leaving 14 bases between them. This CDR3 is CSARGPEVAYEQYF. As DNA, the CDR3 is TGCAGTGCTAGGGGGCCAGAAGTGGCCTACGAGCAGTACTTC.

This clonotype was observed a few times. The V and J genes are TRBV5-1 and TRBJ2-1, with 8 bases fitting TRBD2. The CDR3 is 14 residues long. The V gene end was trimmed by 7 bases and the J gene end by 5 bases; junction bases not matched to a gene: 8. Germline V CDR1 and CDR2: SGHRS, YFSETQ. The CDR3 spells CASRPAGVNNEQFF. CDR3 nucleotide sequence: TGCGCCAGCCGGCCAGCGGGGGTTAACAATGAGCAGTTCTTC.

The chain uses TRBV7-2 and TRBJ1-2, with D hard to call. Trimming cost V 3 bases and J 4 bases, with 6 bases left between them. This CDR3 comprises 12 residues. Germline CDR1 SGHTA, CDR2 FQGNSA. The CDR3 here is CASSFEVYGYTF. In DNA form, the CDR3 reads TGTGCCAGCAGCTTCGAGGTCTATGGCTACACCTTC.

CDR3 in amino acids: CASSRRTHGSSGNTIYF. In DNA, the CDR3 is TGTGCCAGCAGTCGGAGAACACATGGGAGCTCTGGAAACACCATATATTTT. The chain is built from TRBV12-3 or TRBV12-4 and TRBJ1-3; no clear D gene. The V end was cut by 5 bases, the J end by 0 bases, with 17 bases between. This CDR3 spans 17 amino acids.

This clonotype was detected only a few times. The V call is TRBV27, the J call TRBJ2-3; D is uncertain. The CDR3 contains 9 residues. From germline, CDR1 is MNHEY and CDR2 SMNVEV (reference sequence). The CDR3 coding sequence is TGTGTATGGATCCGAGGGCAGTATTTT. It translates to CVWIRGQYF.

This clonotype was seen only a few times. The gene calls are TRBV5-1 and TRBJ2-6; D is possibly TRBD1 or TRBD2 (5 bases each). The germline gives CDR1 SGHRS, CDR2 YFSETQ. There are 19 residues in the CDR3. With 5 bases removed from V and 0 bases from J, the gap between germline ends came to 21 bases. The CDR3 here is CASSFLVGTGSSGANVLTF. Here the CDR3 DNA reads TGCGCCAGCAGTTTCCTCGTTGGGACGGGCAGCTCTGGGGCCAACGTCCTGACTTTC.

The V and J genes are TRBV11-2 and TRBJ1-6, with D perhaps TRBD1 (5 bases). The V gene's germline CDR1 is SGHAT and CDR2 FQNNGV. V shed 2 bases and J shed 1 base, with 6 bases lying between them. This CDR3 has 15 residues. The CDR3 DNA sequence: TGTGCCAGCAGCTTACAGGGATCCTATAATTCACCCCTCCACTTT. Residues: CASSLQGSYNSPLHF.

This chain joins TRBV20-1 and TRBJ2-5; either TRBD1 or TRBD2 may supply D (6 bases each). V was cut by 6 bases and J by 0 bases, with 20 bases left in between. Germline V gene data show CDR1 as DFQATT and CDR2 as SNEGSKA (reference sequence). The CDR3 loop spans 16 amino acids. The CDR3 nucleotides are TGCAGTGCCTCTCGGATAGGGGGGAGGTACCAAGAGACCCAGTACTTC. Translation: CSASRIGGRYQETQYF.

The chain recombines TRBV5-6 with TRBJ2-3; a possible D gene is TRBD2 (5 bases). The germline V gene has CDR1 SGHDT and CDR2 YYEEEE. Trimming took 4 bases from V and 3 from J, leaving 9 bases between them. This CDR3 has 13 residues. CDR3 amino acids: CASSRQRTDTQYF. In DNA form, the CDR3 reads TGTGCCAGCAGCCGTCAGCGGACAGATACGCAGTATTTT.

The chain has TRBV12-3 or TRBV12-4 and TRBJ2-7; D possibly corresponds to TRBD1 (5 bases). This CDR3 has 11 amino acids. Trimming left V 6 bases short and J 6 bases short, with 9 bases between. In DNA form, the CDR3 reads TGTGCCAGCAGGGCAGGGTTCGAGCAGTACTTC. Translated: CASRAGFEQYF.

The V call is TRBV25-1, the J call TRBJ1-1; D not certain. The V gene lost 0 bases and the J gene lost 1 base, with 9 bases spanning the gap. The CDR3 is made up of 15 amino acids. Germline CDR1 MGHDK, CDR2 SYGVNS. This chain's CDR3 is CASSEYDKGNTEAFF. CDR3 DNA: TGTGCCAGCAGTGAATATGATAAGGGGAACACTGAAGCTTTCTTT. The full variable domain, completed using reference TRBV25-1 and TRBJ1-1, is EADIYQTPRYLVIGTGKKITLECSQTMGHDKMYWYQQDPGMELHLIHYSYGVNSTEKGDLSSESTVSRIRTEHFPLTLESARPSHTSQYLCASSEYDKGNTEAFFGQGTRLTVV.